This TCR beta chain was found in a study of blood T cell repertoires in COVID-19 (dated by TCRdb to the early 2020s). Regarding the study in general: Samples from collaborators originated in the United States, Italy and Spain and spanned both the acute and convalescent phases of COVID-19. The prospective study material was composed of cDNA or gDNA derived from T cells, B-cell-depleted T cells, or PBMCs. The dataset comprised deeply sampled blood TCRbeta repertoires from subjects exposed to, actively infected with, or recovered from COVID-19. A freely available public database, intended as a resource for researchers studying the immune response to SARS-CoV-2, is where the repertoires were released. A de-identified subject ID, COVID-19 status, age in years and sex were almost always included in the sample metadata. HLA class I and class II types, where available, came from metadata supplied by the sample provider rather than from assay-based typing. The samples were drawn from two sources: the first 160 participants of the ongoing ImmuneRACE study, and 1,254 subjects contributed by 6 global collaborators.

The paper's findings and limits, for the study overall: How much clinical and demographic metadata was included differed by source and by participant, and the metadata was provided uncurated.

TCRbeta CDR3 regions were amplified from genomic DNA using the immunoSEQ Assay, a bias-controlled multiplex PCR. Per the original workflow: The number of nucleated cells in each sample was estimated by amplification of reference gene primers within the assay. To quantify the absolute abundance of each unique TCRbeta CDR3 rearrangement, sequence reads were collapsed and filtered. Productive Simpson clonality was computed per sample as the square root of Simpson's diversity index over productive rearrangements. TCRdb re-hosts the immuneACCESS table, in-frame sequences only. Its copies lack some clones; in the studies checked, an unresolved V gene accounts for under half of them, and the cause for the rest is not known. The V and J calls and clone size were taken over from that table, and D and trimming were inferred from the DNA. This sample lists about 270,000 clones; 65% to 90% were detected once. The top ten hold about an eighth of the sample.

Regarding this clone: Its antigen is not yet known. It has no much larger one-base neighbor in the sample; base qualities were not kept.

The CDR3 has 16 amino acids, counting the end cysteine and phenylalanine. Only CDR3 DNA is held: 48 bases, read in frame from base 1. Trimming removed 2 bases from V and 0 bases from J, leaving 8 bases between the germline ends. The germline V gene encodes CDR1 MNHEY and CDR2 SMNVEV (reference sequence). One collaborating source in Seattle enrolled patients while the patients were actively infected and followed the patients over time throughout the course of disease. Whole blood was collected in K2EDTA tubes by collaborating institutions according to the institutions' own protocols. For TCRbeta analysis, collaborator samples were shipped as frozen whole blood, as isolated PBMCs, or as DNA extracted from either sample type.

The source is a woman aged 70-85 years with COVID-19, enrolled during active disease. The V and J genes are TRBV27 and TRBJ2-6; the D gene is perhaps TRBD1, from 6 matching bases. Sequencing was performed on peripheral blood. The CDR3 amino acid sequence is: CASSLGGHSGANVLTF. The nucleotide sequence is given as TGTGCCAGCAGTTTAGGGGGCCACTCTGGGGCCAACGTCCTGACTTTC.